The 20 T cell receptor beta chains in this list originate from one sample, sequenced in a study of T cell responses to AZD1222 COVID-19 vaccine (dated by TCRdb to about 2021). The sample's time point label is to be understood as: baseline before first vaccination. The library was produced with the immunoSEQ multiplex PCR assay. This immuneACCESS table, as held by TCRdb, lists in-frame sequences with V and J called but not all clones. Of the missing ones, under half trace to an unresolved V gene in checked studies; the others have no known cause. The sample profile shows under 200,000 clones; roughly 93% of them were found once. The biggest ten clones account for over 0.75% of the sample. Specimen: peripheral blood, collected on day 0 of AZD1222 vaccination. All receptors derive from an adult in good health.

The gene calls are TRBV19 and TRBJ2-3, with 8 bases lining up with TRBD2. The CDR3 totals 16 residues. Trimming at V came to 0 bases and at J to 2 bases, leaving 4 bases not matched to a gene. CDR1 and CDR2 (germline): LNHDA, SQIVND (reference sequence). CDR3 nucleotide sequence: TGTGCCAGTAGTATAGAGCAGCGGGGGATCACAGATACGCAGTATTTT. Amino acids: CASSIEQRGITDTQYF.

The chain links TRBV15 to TRBJ1-2; D possibly corresponds to TRBD1 (6 bases). Trimming shortened V by 5 bases and J by 6 bases, and 25 bases separated the two germline ends. Germline CDR1 LNHNV, CDR2 YYDKDF (reference sequence). CDR3 length equals 17 residues. The CDR3 loop reads CATSPKVPHPGVDGYTF. CDR3 bases: TGTGCCACCAGCCCAAAGGTGCCCCACCCAGGGGTCGATGGCTACACCTTC.

This chain uses TRBV2 with TRBJ2-7; D gene unclear. V lost 1 base and J 2 bases, leaving 9 bases between the germline ends. The length of the CDR3 is 14 residues. Looked up from germline, CDR1 is SNHLY and CDR2 is FYNNEI. The CDR3 is CASSEGYTTYEQYF. CDR3 coding DNA: TGTGCCAGCAGTGAAGGGTACACCACCTACGAGCAGTACTTC.

This chain links TRBV5-8 with TRBJ1-6, with 7 bases identical to TRBD1. Per the germline V gene, CDR1 is SGHTS and CDR2 is YDEGEE. This CDR3 has 17 residues. V gave up 0 bases and J gave up 7 bases; unmatched junction bases: 10. The CDR3: CASSLVFSTGKNSPLHF. The CDR3 nucleotides are TGTGCCAGCAGCTTGGTTTTTTCGACAGGGAAGAATTCACCCCTCCACTTT.

This clone was recorded a few times. The V call is TRBV18, the J call TRBJ1-2; TRBD1 is a possible D gene (5 bases). The CDR3 totals 16 residues. V gave up 3 bases and J gave up 7 bases, with 21 bases separating them. The germline gives CDR1 KGHSH, CDR2 LQKENI. The CDR3 reads CASSPPWDPALGGYTF. The DNA of the CDR3 is TGTGCCAGCTCACCGCCATGGGACCCCGCCCTGGGTGGCTACACCTTC.

V is TRBV6-1 and J is TRBJ1-3; no clear D. Trimming took 0 bases from V and 2 from J, leaving 8 bases between them. The germline CDR1 and CDR2 sequences are MNHNS and SASEGT. The CDR3 spans 15 residues. This CDR3 reads CASSEAGKAGNTIYF. The CDR3, as DNA: TGTGCCAGCAGTGAAGCGGGGAAAGCTGGAAACACCATATATTTT.

The chain has TRBV19 and TRBJ2-1; weak D call: TRBD1 (5 bases). V was shortened by 4 bases and J by 1 base, with 11 bases between the two germline ends. Germline lookup yields CDR1 LNHDA and CDR2 SQIVND (reference sequence). The length of the CDR3 is 15 residues. This chain's CDR3 is CASSTRVLSYNEQFF. CDR3 DNA: TGTGCCAGTAGTACCAGGGTCCTTTCCTACAATGAGCAGTTCTTC.

V usage is TRBV27 and J usage is TRBJ1-5, with 9 positions matching TRBD1. V shed 6 bases and J 5 bases; nucleotides not matched to a gene: 11. The CDR3 extends over 16 amino acids. Germline CDR1 reads MNHEY; CDR2 reads SMNVEV (reference sequence). The CDR3 reads CASSKKQGAVDQPQHF. Here the CDR3 DNA reads TGTGCCAGCAGCAAAAAACAGGGGGCCGTCGATCAGCCCCAGCATTTT.

This clone has a single count. The V and J genes are TRBV27 and TRBJ1-6; weak D call: TRBD1 (6 bases). Trimming removed 10 bases at V and 2 bases at J, with 9 bases between. Germline CDR1 reads MNHEY; CDR2 reads SMNVEV (reference sequence). The CDR3 covers 13 residues. This CDR3 reads CATGQTYNSPLHF. The CDR3 DNA reads TGTGCCACCGGACAGACCTATAATTCACCCCTCCACTTT.

The chain is built from TRBV19 and TRBJ2-7; possible D gene TRBD1, 7 bases. Germline CDR1 and CDR2: LNHDA and SQIVND (reference sequence). Trimming stripped 6 bases from V and 4 bases from J, with 22 bases between. The length of the CDR3 is 16 residues. DNA of the CDR3: TGTGCCAGTAGGCGGGACAGCGGTCCAGGGGGGTACGAGCAGTACTTC. Its translation: CASRRDSGPGGYEQYF.

The genes are TRBV24-1 and TRBJ1-1; 7 nucleotides align to TRBD1. Germline loops: CDR1 KGHDR, CDR2 SFDVKD. The CDR3 sequence is 17 residues long. With 4 bases clipped from V and 0 bases from J, the junction kept 10 bases outside the gene matches. The CDR3 loop reads CATSDHPGGAMNTEAFF. CDR3 bases: TGTGCCACCAGTGACCACCCAGGGGGGGCCATGAACACTGAAGCTTTCTTT.

This chain joins TRBV11-2 and TRBJ2-1; the match to TRBD2 covers 8 bases. J was trimmed by 2 bases and V by 1 base; bases with no gene match: 4. The CDR3 covers 16 residues. Germline CDR1 SGHAT, CDR2 FQNNGV. CDR3 coding DNA: TGTGCCAGCAGCTTAGTTAGAGCGGGGGCCTACAATGAGCAGTTCTTC. Translation gives CASSLVRAGAYNEQFF.

On this clone itself: Within the sample, other DNA sequences also encode this same CDR3. V usage is TRBV27 and J usage is TRBJ2-7; D gene uncertain. Trimming left V 2 bases short and J 3 bases short, with 8 bases between. Germline CDR1 MNHEY, CDR2 SMNVEV (reference sequence). This CDR3 has 13 residues. The CDR3 DNA sequence: TGTGCCAGCAGTTTACCCGGAAGCTACGAGCAGTACTTC. Its protein product is CASSLPGSYEQYF.

This clone has a single count. The rearrangement links TRBV27 to TRBJ2-7; D gene uncertain. In germline, CDR1 is MNHEY, CDR2 SMNVEV (reference sequence). The CDR3 extends over 10 amino acids. CDR3 loop: CAKPPYEQYF. DNA for the CDR3: TGTGCGAAGCCCCCTTACGAGCAGTACTTC.

This clone was detected only once. The chain couples TRBV19 to TRBJ2-3, with 9 bases that match TRBD2. V trimming: 2 bases; J trimming: 2 bases; junction bases outside the gene matches: 2. This CDR3 contains 15 residues. Per germline, CDR1 LNHDA and CDR2 SQIVND (reference sequence). CDR3 DNA sequence: TGTGCCAGTAGTATACTAGCGGGGATCACAGATACGCAGTATTTT. This gives the protein CASSILAGITDTQYF.

This rearrangement joins TRBV9 to TRBJ2-1, with 7 bases matching TRBD1. CDR1 is SGDLS, CDR2 YYNGEE, per germline. The CDR3 extends over 15 amino acids. Trimming at V came to 4 bases and at J to 3 bases, leaving 7 bases not matched to a gene. The CDR3 region has the DNA TGTGCCAGCAGCCCGTCGGGACAGCTCTACAATGAGCAGTTCTTC. Its translation is CASSPSGQLYNEQFF. Full variable domain (missing parts from reference TRBV9 and TRBJ2-1): DSGVTQTPKHLITATGQRVTLRCSPRSGDLSVYWYQQSLDQGLQFLIQYYNGEERAKGNILERFSAQQFPDLHSELNLSSLELGDSALYFCASSPSGQLYNEQFFGPGTRLTVL.

The sample holds one count of this clone. The chain recombines TRBV6-6 with TRBJ2-5; a weak D match, TRBD2 (6 bases). In germline, CDR1 is MNHNY, CDR2 SVGAGI (reference sequence). The CDR3 totals 16 residues. The V gene lost 1 base and the J gene lost 5 bases, with 17 bases spanning the gap. The DNA for the CDR3 is TGTGCCAGCAGTTACTTTACTTTGCGGGGTAGTGAGACCCAGTACTTC. Protein product: CASSYFTLRGSETQYF.

The CDR3 protein is CASSLAGLKTGDGETQYF. The CDR3 bases are TGTGCCAGCAGCTTAGCGGGGTTAAAGACAGGGGATGGGGAGACCCAGTACTTC. This sequence joins TRBV7-8 and TRBJ2-5; 8 positions match TRBD1. Losses at the gene ends were 0 bases for V and 5 bases for J; bases not matched to a gene: 14. Germline CDR1 is SGHVS and CDR2 is FQNEAQ. The CDR3 covers 18 residues.

The chain links TRBV19 to TRBJ2-3; D call uncertain. The V and J ends lost 3 bases and 4 bases respectively, with 5 bases between them. The V gene's germline CDR1 is LNHDA and CDR2 SQIVND (reference sequence). The CDR3 has 12 amino acids. CDR3: CASSIRPDTQYF. The CDR3 bases are TGTGCCAGTAGTATCCGCCCAGATACGCAGTATTTT.

The chain recombines TRBV5-1 with TRBJ2-5; no firm D call. CDR1 and CDR2 from the germline V gene are SGHRS and YFSETQ. The CDR3 runs 11 residues. V was clipped by 2 bases and J by 5 bases, with 4 bases between them. The chain's CDR3 is CASSFGETQYF. CDR3 nucleotides: TGCGCCAGCAGCTTTGGGGAGACCCAGTACTTC.